Shown below are 2 T cell receptor beta chains from a single sample sequenced in a study of T cell responses to AZD1222 COVID-19 vaccine. Measured with immunoSEQ multiplex PCR; TCRdb has only the in-frame clones, and not every one. The sample shows around 130,000 clones, 91% of them seen only once. The sample here was peripheral blood, taken on day 0 of AZD1222 vaccination. These receptors all come from an adult in good health.

The chain combines TRBV20-1 with TRBJ2-1, with 7 bases lining up with TRBD1. Germline loops: CDR1 DFQATT, CDR2 SNEGSKA (reference sequence). Trimming took 6 bases from V and 5 from J; bases not matched to a gene: 1. There are 11 residues in the CDR3. DNA for the CDR3: TGCAGTGCGACAGGGCACAATGAGCAGTTCTTC. This sequence encodes CSATGHNEQFF.

This sequence joins TRBV12-5 and TRBJ1-2; no reliable D call. This CDR3 comprises 14 residues. Trimming cost V 6 bases and J 4 bases, with 15 bases left between them. The germline gives CDR1 LGHNT, CDR2 FRNRAP. The CDR3 reads CASGPGKLVYGYTF. In DNA form, the CDR3 reads TGTGCTAGTGGCCCTGGGAAACTAGTCTATGGCTACACCTTC.